A single T cell receptor beta chain is shown here with its context. Its specificity is not known. TCRdb reprocessed the reads with MiXCR, giving one entry per CDR3 protein. The top ten clones hold under 8.5% of a sample with 65,000 to 80,000 distinct CDR3 sequences, about 20% of them seen once. The V end was cut by 2 bases, the J end by 5 bases, with 7 bases between. The CDR3 extends over 13 amino acids. In germline, CDR1 is MNHNS, CDR2 SASEGT. This specimen belongs to a study of type 1 regulatory T cells. Overall study context: T-allo10 is a Tr1-enriched, alloantigen-specific CD4 T cell product made in vitro. Study-wide results and caveats: Compared with non-type 1 regulatory T cells, type 1 regulatory T cells showed a more restricted TCR repertoire.

The sample comprised cultured type 1 regulatory T (Tr1) cells, either the whole culture or a sorted fraction (not recorded which). The chain has TRBV6-1 and TRBJ1-5; D is uncertain. The TCR originated in a human donor in good health. The CDR3 sequence: CASSESGDQPQHF. The CDR3 DNA reads as TGTGCCAGCAGTGAATCAGGTGATCAGCCCCAGCATTTT.